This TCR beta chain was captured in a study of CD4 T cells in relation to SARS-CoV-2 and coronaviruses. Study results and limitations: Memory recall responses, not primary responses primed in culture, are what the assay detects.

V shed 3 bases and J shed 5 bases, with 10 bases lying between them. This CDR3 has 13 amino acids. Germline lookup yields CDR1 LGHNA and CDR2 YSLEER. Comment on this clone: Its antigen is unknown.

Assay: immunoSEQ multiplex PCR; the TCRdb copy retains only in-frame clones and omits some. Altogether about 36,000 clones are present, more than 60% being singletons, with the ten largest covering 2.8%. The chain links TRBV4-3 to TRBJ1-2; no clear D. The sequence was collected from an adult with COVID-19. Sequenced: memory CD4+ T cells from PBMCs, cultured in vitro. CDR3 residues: CASSQGGGYGYTF. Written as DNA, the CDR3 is TGCGCCAGCAGCCAGGGAGGCGGGTATGGCTACACCTTC.